This T cell receptor beta chain was obtained from a study of blood T cell repertoires in COVID-19. For the study at large: Sources were T cells, B-cell-depleted T cells, or PBMCs; the material itself was cDNA or gDNA.

The table came from immunoSEQ multiplex PCR; TCRdb's copy has only in-frame clones and leaves some out. The table has fewer than 50,000 clones, around 89% seen once. The CDR3 contains 11 residues. The V gene end was trimmed by 6 bases and the J gene end by 9 bases; junction bases not matched to a gene: 2. This clonotype was obtained from a man in his sixties with active or convalescent COVID-19. Input material: peripheral blood. The genes are TRBV12-3 or TRBV12-4 and TRBJ2-4; 7 nucleotides line up with TRBD2. The chain's CDR3 is CASSSGGIQYF. The CDR3 DNA reads as TGTGCCAGCAGCTCGGGGGGCATTCAGTACTTC.